Sequencing of this TCR beta chain was carried out in a study of blood T cell repertoires in COVID-19. Whole-study context: Collection of acute and convalescent COVID-19 samples took place in the United States, Italy and Spain. Sources were T cells, B-cell-depleted T cells, or PBMCs; the material itself was cDNA or gDNA.

Authors' methods: Reference gene primers were amplified, and this amplification served to estimate nucleated cell counts. TCRdb's copy holds only in-frame clones and misses some; the assay was immunoSEQ multiplex PCR. V and J calls and clone size are those listed in that table; D and trimming were worked out from the DNA. The sample has some 140,000 clones, around 85% seen once. Germline lookup yields CDR1 SGHTA and CDR2 FQGNSA. This CDR3 comprises 15 residues. Trimming at V came to 4 bases and at J to 4 bases, leaving 9 bases not matched to a gene. The sequenced sample consisted of peripheral blood. The clonotype was recovered from a human donor in a cohort sampled during active COVID-19. This rearrangement joins TRBV7-2 to TRBJ1-2; TRBD1 agrees at 7 bases. The CDR3 nucleotides read TGTGCCAGCAGCTCTACGACAGGGACTGTCTATGGCTACACCTTC. The encoded protein is CASSSTTGTVYGYTF.